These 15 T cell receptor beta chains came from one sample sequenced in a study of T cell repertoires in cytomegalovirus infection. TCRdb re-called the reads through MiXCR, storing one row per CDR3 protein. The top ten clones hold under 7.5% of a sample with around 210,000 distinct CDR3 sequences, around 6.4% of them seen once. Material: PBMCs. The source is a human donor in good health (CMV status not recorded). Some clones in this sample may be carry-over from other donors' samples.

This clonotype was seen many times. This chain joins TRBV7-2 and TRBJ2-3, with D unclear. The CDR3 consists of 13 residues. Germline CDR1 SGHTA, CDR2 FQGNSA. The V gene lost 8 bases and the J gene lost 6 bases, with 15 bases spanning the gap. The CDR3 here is CASGRRNGDTQYF. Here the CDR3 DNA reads TGTGCCAGCGGAAGACGAAACGGGGATACGCAGTATTTT.

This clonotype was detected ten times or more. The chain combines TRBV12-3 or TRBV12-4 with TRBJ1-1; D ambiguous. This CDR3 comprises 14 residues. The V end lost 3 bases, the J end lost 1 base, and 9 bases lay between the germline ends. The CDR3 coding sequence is TGTGCCAGCAGTTTTCGTCGGTCGAACACTGAAGCTTTCTTT. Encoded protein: CASSFRRSNTEAFF.

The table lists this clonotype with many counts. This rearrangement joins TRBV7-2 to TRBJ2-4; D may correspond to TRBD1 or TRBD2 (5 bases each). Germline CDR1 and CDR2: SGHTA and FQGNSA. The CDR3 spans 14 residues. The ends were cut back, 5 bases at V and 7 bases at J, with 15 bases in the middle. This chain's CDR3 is CASSGGSWGNIQYF. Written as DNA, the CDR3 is TGTGCCAGCAGCGGGGGTTCTTGGGGTAACATTCAGTACTTC.

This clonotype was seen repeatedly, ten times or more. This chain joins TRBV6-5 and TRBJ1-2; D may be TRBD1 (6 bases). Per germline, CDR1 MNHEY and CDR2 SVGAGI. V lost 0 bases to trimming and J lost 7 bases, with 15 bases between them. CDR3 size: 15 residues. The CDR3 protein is CASSYSDGRGGGYTF. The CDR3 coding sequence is TGTGCCAGCAGTTACTCAGACGGCAGGGGTGGTGGCTACACCTTC.

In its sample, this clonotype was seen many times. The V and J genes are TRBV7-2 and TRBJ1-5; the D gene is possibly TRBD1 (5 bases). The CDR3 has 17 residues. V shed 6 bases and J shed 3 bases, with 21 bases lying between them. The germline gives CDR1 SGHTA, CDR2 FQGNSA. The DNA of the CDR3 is TGTGCCAGCAGGCCCCCCGCTGCCCAGGGCTTCAATCAGCCCCAGCATTTT. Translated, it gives CASRPPAAQGFNQPQHF.

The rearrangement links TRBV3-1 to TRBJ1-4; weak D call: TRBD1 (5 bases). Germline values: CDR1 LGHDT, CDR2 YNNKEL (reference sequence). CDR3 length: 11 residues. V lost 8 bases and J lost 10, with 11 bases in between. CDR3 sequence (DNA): TGTGCCAGCGGATCGGGGGGAAAACTGTTTTTT. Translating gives CASGSGGKLFF.

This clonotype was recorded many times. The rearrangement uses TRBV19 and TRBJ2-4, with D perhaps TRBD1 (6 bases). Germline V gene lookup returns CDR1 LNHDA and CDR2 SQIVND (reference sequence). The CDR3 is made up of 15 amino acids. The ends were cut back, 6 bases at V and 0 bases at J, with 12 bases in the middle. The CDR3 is CASSDRQLAKNIQYF. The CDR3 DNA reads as TGTGCCAGTAGCGACAGGCAACTAGCCAAAAACATTCAGTACTTC.

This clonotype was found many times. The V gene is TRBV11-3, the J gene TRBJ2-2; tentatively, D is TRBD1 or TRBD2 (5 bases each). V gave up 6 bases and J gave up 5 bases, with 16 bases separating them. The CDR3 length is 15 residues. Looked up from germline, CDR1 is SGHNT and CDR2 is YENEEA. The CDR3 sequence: CASSLRTGATGELFF. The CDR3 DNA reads TGTGCCAGCAGTTTACGAACCGGGGCTACCGGGGAGCTGTTTTTT.

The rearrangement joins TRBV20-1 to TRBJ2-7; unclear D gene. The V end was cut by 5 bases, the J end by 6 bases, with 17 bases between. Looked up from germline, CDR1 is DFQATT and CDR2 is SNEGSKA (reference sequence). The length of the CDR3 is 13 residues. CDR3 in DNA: TGCAGTGCTCTCCAGACCGCTTCGGGCGAGCAGTACTTC. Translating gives CSALQTASGEQYF.

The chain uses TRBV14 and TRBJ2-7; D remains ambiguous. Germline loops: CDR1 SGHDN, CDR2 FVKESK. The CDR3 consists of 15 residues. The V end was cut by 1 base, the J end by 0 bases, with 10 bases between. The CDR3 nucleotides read TGTGCCAGCAGCCAAGCGGGCAGGAGCTCCTACGAGCAGTACTTC. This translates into CASSQAGRSSYEQYF.

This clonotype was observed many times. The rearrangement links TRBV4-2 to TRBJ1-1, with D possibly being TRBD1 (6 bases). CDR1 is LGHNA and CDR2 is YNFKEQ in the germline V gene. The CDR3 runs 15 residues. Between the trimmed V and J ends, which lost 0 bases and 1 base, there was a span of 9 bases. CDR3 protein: CASSQDLDRNTEAFF. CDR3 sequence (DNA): TGTGCCAGCAGCCAAGATTTGGACAGGAACACTGAAGCTTTCTTT.

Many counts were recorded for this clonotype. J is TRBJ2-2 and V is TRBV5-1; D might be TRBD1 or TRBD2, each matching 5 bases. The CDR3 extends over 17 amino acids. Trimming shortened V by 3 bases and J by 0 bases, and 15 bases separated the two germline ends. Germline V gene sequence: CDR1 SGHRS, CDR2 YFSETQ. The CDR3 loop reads CASSYGTAFANTGELFF. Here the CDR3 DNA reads TGCGCCAGCAGCTACGGGACCGCGTTCGCGAACACCGGGGAGCTGTTTTTT.

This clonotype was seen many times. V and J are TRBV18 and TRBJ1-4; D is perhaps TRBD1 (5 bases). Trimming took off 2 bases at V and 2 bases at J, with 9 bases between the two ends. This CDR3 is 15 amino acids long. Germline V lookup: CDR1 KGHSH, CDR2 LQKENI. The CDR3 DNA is TGTGCCAGCTCACCATCCAGGGACACTAATGAAAAACTGTTTTTT. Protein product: CASSPSRDTNEKLFF.

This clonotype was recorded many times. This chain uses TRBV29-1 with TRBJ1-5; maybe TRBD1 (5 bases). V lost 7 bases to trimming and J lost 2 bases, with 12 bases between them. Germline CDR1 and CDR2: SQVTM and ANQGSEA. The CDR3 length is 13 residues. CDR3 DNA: TGCAGCGCTCAGGGTAGTGGCAATCAGCCCCAGCATTTT. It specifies CSAQGSGNQPQHF.

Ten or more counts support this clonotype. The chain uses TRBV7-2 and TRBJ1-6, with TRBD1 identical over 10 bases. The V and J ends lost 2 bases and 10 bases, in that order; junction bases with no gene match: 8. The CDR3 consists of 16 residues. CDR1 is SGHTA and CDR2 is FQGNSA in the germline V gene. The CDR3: CASSLQTGGASSPLHF. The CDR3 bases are TGTGCCAGCAGCTTACAGACAGGGGGCGCATCGTCACCCCTCCACTTT.